This TCR beta chain was sequenced during a study of shared clonotypes between healthy human individuals. Sequenced by immunoSEQ multiplex PCR; TCRdb stores in-frame clones only, minus some. The table includes about 1.1 million clones, approximately 77% detected once. To note about this clone: No antigen is known for it.

Study-level points and caveats: Clonotypes shared by all four sorted-subset donors had higher generation probabilities than non-shared clonotypes.

The sample was memory CD4+ T cells from PBMCs. Sample subset: CD45RA-negative fraction. This TCR was sampled from a man between 18 and 29 years old in good health. Some clones in this sample may be carry-over from other donors' samples.

CDR3 loop: CASSLVLAGGGETQYF. The CDR3 DNA reads TGTGCCAGCAGCTTAGTATTAGCGGGAGGGGGAGAGACCCAGTACTTC. V usage is TRBV7-8 and J usage is TRBJ2-5; 11 bases match TRBD2. CDR1 is SGHVS and CDR2 is FQNEAQ in the germline V gene. With 1 base clipped from V and 4 bases from J, the junction kept 5 bases outside the gene matches. The length of the CDR3 is 16 residues. Complete variable domain (other parts from reference TRBV7-8 and TRBJ2-5): GAGVSQSPRYKVAKRGQDVALRCDPISGHVSLFWYQQALGQGPEFLTYFQNEAQLDKSGLPSDRFFAERPEGSVSTLKIQRTQQEDSAVYLCASSLVLAGGGETQYFGPGTRLLVL.